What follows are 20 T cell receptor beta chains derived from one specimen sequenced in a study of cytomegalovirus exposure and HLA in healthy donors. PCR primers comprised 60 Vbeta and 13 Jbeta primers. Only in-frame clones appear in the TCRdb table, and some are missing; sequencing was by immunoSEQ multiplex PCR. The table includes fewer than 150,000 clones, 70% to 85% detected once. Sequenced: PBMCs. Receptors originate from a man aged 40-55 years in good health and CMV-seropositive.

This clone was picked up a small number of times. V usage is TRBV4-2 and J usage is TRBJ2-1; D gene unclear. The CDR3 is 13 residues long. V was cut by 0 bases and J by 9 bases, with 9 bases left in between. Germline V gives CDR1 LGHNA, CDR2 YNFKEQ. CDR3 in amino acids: CASSQDGTGEQFF. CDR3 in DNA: TGTGCCAGCAGCCAAGATGGCACGGGTGAGCAGTTCTTC.

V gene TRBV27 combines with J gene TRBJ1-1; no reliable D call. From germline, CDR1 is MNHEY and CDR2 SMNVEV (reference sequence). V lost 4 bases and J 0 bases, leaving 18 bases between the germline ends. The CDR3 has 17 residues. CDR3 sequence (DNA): TGTGCCAGCAGTTCACGTGGAACGGCGGGGATGAACACTGAAGCTTTCTTT. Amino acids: CASSSRGTAGMNTEAFF.

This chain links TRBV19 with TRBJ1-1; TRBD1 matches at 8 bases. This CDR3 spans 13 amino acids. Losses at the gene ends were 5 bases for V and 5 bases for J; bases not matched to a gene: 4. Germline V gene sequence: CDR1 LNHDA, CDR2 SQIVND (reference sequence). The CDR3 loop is CASSLTGVTEAFF. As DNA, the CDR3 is TGTGCCAGTAGTCTGACAGGGGTGACTGAAGCTTTCTTT.

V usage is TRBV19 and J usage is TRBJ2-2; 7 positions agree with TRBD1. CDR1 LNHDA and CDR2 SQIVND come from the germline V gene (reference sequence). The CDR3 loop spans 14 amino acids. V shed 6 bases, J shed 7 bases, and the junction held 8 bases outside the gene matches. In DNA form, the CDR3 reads TGTGCCAGTAGAAGGACAGGTCAAGGCGGGGAGCTGTTTTTT. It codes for CASRRTGQGGELFF. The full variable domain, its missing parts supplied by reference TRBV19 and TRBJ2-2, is DGGITQSPKYLFRKEGQNVTLSCEQNLNHDAMYWYRQDPGQGLRLIYYSQIVNDFQKGDIAEGYSVSREKKESFPLTVTSAQKNPTAFYLCASRRTGQGGELFFGEGSRLTVL.

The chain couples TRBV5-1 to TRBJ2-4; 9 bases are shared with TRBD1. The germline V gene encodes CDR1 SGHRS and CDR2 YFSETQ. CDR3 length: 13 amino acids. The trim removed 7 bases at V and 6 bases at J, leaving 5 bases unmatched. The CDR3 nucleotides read TGCGCCAGCTTTGAGACAGGGGGAAACATTCAGTACTTC. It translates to CASFETGGNIQYF.

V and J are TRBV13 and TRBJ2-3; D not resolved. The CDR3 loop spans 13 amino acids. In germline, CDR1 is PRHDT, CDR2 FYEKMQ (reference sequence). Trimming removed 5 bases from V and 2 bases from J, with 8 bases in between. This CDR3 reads CASSAGPTDTQYF. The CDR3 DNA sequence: TGTGCCAGCAGCGCAGGTCCCACAGATACGCAGTATTTT.

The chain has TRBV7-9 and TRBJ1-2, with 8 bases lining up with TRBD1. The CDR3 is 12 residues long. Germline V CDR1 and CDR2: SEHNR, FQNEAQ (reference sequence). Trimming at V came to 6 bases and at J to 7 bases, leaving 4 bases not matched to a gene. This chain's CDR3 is CASSQGACGYTF. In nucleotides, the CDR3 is TGTGCCAGCAGTCAGGGGGCGTGTGGCTACACCTTC. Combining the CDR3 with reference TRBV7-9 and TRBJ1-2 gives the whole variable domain DTGVSQNPRHKITKRGQNVTFRCDPISEHNRLYWYRQTLGQGPEFLTYFQNEAQLEKSRLLSDRFSAERPKGSFSTLEIQRTEQGDSAMYLCASSQGACGYTFGSGTRLTVV.

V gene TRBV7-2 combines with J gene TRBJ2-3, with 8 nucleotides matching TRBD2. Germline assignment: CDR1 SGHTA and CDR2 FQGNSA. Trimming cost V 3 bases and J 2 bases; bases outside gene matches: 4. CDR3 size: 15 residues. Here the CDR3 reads CASSFPGGSTDTQYF. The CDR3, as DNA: TGTGCCAGCAGCTTCCCGGGGGGGTCCACAGATACGCAGTATTTT. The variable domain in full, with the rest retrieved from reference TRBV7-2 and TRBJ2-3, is GAGVSQSPSNKVTEKGKDVELRCDPISGHTALYWYRQSLGQGLEFLIYFQGNSAPDKSGLPSDRFSAERTGGSVSTLTIQRTQQEDSAVYLCASSFPGGSTDTQYFGPGTRLTVL.

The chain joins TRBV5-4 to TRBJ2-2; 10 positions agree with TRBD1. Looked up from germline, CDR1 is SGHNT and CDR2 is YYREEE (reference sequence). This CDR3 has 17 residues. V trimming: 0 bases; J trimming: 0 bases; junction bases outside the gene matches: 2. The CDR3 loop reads CASSLGDRGANTGELFF. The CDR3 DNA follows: TGTGCCAGCAGCTTGGGGGACAGGGGTGCGAACACCGGGGAGCTGTTTTTT.

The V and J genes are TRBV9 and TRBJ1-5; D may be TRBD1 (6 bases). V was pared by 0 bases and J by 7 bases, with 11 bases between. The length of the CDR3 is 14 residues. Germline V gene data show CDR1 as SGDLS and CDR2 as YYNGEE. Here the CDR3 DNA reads TGTGCCAGCAGCGTAGGGGGGGGCTTACAGCCCCAGCATTTT. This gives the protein CASSVGGGLQPQHF.

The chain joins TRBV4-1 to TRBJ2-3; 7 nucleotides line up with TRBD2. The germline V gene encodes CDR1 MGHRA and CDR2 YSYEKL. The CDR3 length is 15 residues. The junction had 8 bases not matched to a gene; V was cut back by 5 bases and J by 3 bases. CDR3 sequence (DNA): TGCGCCAGCAGCAACGGGGAGGGGCCTACAGATACGCAGTATTTT. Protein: CASSNGEGPTDTQYF.

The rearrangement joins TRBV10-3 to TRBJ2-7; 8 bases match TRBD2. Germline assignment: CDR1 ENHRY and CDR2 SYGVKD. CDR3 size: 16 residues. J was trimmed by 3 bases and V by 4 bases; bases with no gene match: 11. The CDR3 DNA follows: TGTGCCATCAGTGGTGGGGGGGGACTAGGGGGCTACGAGCAGTACTTC. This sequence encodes CAISGGGGLGGYEQYF.

The CDR3 loop is CAISEDGSYEQYF. In nucleotides, the CDR3 is TGTGCCATCAGTGAGGACGGGTCCTACGAGCAGTACTTC. V gene TRBV10-3 combines with J gene TRBJ2-7; no clear D. The CDR3 runs 13 residues. CDR1 is ENHRY and CDR2 is SYGVKD in the germline V gene. The V gene lost 2 bases and the J gene lost 1 base, with 6 bases spanning the gap.

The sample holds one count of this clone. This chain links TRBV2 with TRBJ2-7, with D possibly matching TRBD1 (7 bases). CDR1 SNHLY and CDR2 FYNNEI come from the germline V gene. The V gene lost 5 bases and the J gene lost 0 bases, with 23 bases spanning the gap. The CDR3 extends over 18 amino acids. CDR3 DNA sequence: TGTGCCAGCAGTCACCCGGGGGTCTGGCAGGGGGTCTCCTACGAGCAGTACTTC. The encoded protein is CASSHPGVWQGVSYEQYF.

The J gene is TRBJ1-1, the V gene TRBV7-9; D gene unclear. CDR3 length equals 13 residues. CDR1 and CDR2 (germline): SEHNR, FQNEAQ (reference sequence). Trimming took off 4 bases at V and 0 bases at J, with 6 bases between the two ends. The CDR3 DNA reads TGTGCCAGCAGCTCTACTGTGAACACTGAAGCTTTCTTT. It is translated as CASSSTVNTEAFF.

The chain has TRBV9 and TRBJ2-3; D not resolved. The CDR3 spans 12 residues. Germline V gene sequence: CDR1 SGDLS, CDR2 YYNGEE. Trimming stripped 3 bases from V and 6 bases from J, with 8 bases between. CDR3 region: CASSATPDTQYF. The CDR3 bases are TGTGCCAGCAGCGCCACACCGGATACGCAGTATTTT.

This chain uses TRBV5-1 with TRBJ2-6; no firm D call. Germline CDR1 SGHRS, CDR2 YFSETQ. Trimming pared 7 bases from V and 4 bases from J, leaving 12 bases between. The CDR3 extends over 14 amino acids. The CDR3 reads CASVAGAGANVLTF. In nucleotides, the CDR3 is TGCGCCAGCGTGGCAGGTGCAGGGGCCAACGTCCTGACTTTC.

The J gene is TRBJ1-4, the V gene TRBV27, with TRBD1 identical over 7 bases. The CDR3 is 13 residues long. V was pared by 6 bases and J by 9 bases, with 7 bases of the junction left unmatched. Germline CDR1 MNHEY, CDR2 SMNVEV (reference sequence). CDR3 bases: TGTGCCAGCAGGACACAGGGGAGGCAAAAACTGTTTTTT. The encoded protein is CASRTQGRQKLFF.

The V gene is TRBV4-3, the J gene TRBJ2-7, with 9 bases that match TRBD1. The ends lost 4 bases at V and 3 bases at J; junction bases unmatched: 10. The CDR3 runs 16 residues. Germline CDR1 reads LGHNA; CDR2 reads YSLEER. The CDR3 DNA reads TGCGCCAGCAGCCGCGATCTTTCGGGACAGGGCTACGAGCAGTACTTC. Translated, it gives CASSRDLSGQGYEQYF.

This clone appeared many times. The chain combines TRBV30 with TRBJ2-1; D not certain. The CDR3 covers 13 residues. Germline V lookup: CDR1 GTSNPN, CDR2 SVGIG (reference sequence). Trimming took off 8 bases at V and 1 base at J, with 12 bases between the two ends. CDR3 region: CAMRGVSYNEQFF. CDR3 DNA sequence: TGTGCCATGCGTGGTGTATCCTACAATGAGCAGTTCTTC.